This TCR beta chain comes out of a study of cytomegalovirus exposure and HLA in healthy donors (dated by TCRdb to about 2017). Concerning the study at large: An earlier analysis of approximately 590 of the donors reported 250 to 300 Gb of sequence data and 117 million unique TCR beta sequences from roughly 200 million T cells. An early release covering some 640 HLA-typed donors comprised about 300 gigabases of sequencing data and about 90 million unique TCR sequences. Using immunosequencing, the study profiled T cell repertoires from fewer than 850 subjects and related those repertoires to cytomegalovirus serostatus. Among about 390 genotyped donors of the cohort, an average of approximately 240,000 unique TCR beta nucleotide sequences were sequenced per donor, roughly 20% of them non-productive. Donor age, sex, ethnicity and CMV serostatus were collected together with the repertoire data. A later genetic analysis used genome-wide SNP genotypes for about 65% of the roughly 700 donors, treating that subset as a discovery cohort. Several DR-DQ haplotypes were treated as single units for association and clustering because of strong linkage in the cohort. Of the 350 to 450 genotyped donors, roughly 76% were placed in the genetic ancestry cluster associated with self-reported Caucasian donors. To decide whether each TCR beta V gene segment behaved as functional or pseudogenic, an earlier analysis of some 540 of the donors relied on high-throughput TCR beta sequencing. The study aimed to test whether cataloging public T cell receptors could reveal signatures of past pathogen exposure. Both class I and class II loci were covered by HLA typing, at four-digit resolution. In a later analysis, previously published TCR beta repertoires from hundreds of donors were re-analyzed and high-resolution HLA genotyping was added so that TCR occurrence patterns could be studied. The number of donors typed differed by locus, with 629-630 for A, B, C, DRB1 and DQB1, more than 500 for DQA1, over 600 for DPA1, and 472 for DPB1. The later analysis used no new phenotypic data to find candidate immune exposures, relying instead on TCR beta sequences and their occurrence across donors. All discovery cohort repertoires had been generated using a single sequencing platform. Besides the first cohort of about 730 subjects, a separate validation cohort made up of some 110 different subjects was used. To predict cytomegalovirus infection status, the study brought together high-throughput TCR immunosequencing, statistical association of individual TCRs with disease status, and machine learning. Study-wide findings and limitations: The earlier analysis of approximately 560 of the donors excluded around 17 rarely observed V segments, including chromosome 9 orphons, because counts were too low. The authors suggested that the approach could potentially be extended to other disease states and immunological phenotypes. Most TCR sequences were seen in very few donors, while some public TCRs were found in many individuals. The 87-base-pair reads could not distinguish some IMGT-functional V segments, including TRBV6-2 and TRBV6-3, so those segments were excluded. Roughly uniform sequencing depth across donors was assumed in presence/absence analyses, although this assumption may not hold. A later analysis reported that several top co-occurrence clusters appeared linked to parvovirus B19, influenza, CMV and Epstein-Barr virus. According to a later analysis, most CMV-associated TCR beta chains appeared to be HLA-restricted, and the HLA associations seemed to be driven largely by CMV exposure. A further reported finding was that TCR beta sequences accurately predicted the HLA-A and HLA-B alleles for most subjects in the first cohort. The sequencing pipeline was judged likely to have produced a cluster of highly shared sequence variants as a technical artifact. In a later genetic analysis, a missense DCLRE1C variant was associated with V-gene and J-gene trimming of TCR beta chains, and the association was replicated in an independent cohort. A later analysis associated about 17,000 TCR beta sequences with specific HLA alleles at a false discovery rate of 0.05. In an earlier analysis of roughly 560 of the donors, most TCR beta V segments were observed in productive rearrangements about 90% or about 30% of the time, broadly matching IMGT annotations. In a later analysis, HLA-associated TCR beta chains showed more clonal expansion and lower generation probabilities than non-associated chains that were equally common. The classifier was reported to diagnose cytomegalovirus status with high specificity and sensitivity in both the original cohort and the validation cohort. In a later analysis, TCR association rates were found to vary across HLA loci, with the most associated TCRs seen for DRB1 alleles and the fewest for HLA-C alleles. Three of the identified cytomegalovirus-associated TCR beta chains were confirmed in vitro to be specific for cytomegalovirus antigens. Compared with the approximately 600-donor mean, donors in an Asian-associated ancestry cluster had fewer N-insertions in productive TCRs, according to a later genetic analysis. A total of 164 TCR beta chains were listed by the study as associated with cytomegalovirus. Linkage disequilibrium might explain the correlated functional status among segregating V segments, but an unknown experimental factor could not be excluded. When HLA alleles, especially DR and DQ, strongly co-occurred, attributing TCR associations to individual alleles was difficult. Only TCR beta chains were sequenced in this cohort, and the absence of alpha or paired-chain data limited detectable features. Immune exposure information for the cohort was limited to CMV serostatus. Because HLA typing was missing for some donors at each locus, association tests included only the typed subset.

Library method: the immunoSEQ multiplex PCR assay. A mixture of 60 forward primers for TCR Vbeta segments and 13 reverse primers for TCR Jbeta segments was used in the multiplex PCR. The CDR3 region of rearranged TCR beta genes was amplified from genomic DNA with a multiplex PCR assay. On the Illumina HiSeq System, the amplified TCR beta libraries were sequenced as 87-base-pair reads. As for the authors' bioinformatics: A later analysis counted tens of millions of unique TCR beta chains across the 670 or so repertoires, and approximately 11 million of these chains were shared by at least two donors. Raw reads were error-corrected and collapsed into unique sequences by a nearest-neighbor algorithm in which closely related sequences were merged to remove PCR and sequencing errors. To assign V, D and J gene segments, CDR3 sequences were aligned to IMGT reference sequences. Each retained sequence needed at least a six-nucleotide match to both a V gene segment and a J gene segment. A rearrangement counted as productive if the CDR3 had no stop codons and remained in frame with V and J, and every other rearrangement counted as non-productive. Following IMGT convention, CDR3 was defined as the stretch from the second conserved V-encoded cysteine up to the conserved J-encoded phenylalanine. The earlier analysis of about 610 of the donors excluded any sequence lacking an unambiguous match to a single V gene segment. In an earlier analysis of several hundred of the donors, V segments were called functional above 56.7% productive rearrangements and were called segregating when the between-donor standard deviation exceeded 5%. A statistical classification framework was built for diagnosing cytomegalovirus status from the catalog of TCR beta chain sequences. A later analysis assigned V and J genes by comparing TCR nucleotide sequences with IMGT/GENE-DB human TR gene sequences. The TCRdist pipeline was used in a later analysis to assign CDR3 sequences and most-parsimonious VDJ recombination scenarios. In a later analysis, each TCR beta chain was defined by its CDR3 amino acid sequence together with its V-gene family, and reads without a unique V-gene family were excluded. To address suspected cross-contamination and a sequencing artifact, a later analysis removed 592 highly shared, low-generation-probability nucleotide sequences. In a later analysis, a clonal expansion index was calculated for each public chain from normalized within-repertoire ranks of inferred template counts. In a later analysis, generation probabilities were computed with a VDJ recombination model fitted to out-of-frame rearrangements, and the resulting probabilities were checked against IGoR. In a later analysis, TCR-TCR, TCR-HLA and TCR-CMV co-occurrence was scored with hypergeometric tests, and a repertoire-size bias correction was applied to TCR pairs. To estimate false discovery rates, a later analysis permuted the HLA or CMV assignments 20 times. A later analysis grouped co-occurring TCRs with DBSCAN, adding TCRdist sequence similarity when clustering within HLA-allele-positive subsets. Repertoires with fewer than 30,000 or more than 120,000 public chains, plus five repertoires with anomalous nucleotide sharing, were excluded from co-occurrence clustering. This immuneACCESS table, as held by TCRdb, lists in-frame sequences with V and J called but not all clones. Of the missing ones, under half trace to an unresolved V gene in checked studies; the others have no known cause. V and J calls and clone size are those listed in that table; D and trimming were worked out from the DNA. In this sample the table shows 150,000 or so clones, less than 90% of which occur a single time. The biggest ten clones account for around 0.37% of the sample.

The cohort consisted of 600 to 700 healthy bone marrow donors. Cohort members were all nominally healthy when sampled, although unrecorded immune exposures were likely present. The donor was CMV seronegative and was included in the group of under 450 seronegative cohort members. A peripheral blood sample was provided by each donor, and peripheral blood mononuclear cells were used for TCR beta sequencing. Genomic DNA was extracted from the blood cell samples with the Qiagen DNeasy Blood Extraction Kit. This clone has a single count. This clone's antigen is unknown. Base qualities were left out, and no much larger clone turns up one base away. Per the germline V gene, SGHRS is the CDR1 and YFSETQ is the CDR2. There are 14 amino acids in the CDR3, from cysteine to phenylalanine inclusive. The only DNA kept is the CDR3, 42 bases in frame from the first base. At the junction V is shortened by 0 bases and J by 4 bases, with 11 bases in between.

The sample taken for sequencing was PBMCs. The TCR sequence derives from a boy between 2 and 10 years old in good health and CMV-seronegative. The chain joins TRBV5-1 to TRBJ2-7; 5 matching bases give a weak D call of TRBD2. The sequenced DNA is TGCGCCAGCAGCTTGGTCGGCCGGGAATACGAGCAGTACTTC. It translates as CASSLVGREYEQYF.